This TCR beta chain was retrieved from a study of early T cells in non-severe SARS-CoV-2 infection (dated by TCRdb to the early 2020s). Broadly, across the study: Because TCR sequencing relied on bulk RNA taken from unsorted whole blood, pairing of alpha and beta chains was not possible.

This clonotype was observed many times. What this receptor recognizes is not known. No base-level quality is on record; no much larger clone is a single base apart. Overall results and qualifications from the work: Matching against VDJdb was skewed toward anti-spike CD8 responses, likely underestimated virus-specific expansions, and missed private and CD4 specificities.

A case-control design nested within a healthcare worker cohort in London, UK, was used, with weekly nasopharyngeal swab PCR tests and blood sampling performed. Healthcare workers were recruited during the week of the UK lockdown, between 23 and 31 March 2020, and followed weekly for up to about 15 weeks. CDR1 SGHNT and CDR2 YENEEA are derived from the germline V gene. V loses 0 bases, J loses 4 bases, and the germline ends lie 10 bases apart. Including cysteine and phenylalanine, the CDR3 has 15 amino acids. Only CDR3 DNA is held: 45 bases, read in frame from base 1. Preparation of the library involved 5' RACE. The reads were generated on a NextSeq 500. The TCR library protocol attached unique molecular identifiers to individual cDNA molecules to correct for sequencing error and PCR bias. Sequencing covered both TCR alpha and beta chains, and within each sample the abundances of alpha and beta sequences were tightly co-correlated. As for how the authors treated the data: V gene, J gene and CDR3 annotation of TCR sequences was performed with Decombinator V4. TCRs were defined as expanded if a significant change between any two time points was detected under a Poisson model with p below 0.0001. Abundances of TCRs were expressed as counts per million after normalisation to the total number of TCRs sequenced in each sample. MAIT TCRs were defined by TRAV1-2 paired with TRAJ12, TRAJ20 or TRAJ33, and iNKT TCRs by TRAV10 paired with TRAJ18. VDJdb, accessed 1 November 2021, was searched for CMV, EBV and SARS-CoV-2 annotated TCRs, with TCRs annotated for multiple antigens excluded. TCRdb passed the public sequencing reads through fastp at Q25 and MiXCR, retaining productive beta sequences. Merged by CDR3 protein, the rows form single entries marked with the most common genes and DNA. These V and J calls derive from TCRdb rather than the authors' analysis. This sample lists about 80,000 distinct CDR3 sequences; less than 15% were detected once. Around 3.6% of the sample is held by the ten biggest clonotypes.

This clonotype was obtained from an adult who was a healthcare worker with PCR-confirmed SARS-CoV-2 infection or an uninfected control (not recorded which). Recombination connected TRBV11-3 to TRBJ2-1, with a weak D call of TRBD2 (6 bases match). Sequenced sample: whole blood. The nucleotides read TGTGCCAGCAGCTTAGATGGTAGCGGTTACAATGAGCAGTTCTTC. This sequence encodes CASSLDGSGYNEQFF.